This T cell receptor beta chain was sequenced during a study of blood T cell repertoires in COVID-19. The overall study: The United States, Italy and Spain supplied acute and convalescent COVID-19 samples. T cells, B-cell-depleted T cells, or PBMCs provided the cDNA or gDNA that served as material.

Germline V lookup: CDR1 MNHEY, CDR2 SVGAGI. The CDR3 totals 11 residues. V was trimmed by 6 bases and J by 7 bases, leaving 9 bases between them. Authors' processing steps: Amplification with reference gene primers provided the estimates of nucleated cell counts. Repertoires were generated with immunoSEQ multiplex PCR, while TCRdb's copy carries only in-frame clones and drops some. The V and J calls and clone size come from that table; D and trimming were worked out from the DNA. The sample includes a few hundred thousand clones, 65% to 90% of them seen just once. The rearrangement links TRBV6-5 to TRBJ1-1; D possibly corresponds to TRBD1 (5 bases). The sequencing sample was made of peripheral blood. The receptor comes from a human donor in a cohort sampled during active COVID-19. As DNA, the CDR3 is TGTGCCAGCAGGGGTACAGGTGAAGCTTTCTTT. As protein: CASRGTGEAFF.